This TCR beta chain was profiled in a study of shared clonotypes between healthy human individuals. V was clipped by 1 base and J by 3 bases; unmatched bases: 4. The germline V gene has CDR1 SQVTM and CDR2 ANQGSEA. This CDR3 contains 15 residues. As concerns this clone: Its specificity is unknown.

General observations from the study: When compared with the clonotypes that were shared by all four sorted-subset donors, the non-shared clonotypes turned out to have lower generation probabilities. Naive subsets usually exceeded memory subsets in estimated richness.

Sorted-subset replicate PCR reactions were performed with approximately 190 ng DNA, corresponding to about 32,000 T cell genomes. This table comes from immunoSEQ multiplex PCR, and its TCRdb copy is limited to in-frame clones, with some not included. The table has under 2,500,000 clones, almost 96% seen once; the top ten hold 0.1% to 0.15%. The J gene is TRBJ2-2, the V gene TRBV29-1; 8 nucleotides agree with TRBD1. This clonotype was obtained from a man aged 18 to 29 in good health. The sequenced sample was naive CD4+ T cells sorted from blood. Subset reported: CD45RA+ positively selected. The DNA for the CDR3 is TGCAGCGTTGAAGTGATACAGGGGGACACCGGGGAGCTGTTTTTT. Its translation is CSVEVIQGDTGELFF.